The TCR beta chain under discussion was sequenced for a study of Graves' ophthalmopathy and Graves' hyperthyroidism (dated by TCRdb to between 2018 and 2020). With regard to the full study: Peripheral blood was collected before any treatment was given, at the time of initial diagnosis. To tell Graves' ophthalmopathy apart from Graves' hyperthyroidism, and to predict which patients would progress to ophthalmopathy, the study relied on TCR beta repertoire signatures. The 95 to 100 discovery patients were randomly divided into training and test sets at a 7:3 ratio. A discovery set of more than 90 patients (around 45 ophthalmopathy, under 65 stable hyperthyroidism) was enrolled to explore V-J signatures distinguishing ophthalmopathy from hyperthyroidism. Once sampling was done, hyperthyroidism patients were given methimazole at a starting dose of 30 mg daily, while ophthalmopathy patients were given high-dose intravenous methylprednisolone. For independent validation, a separate cohort was made up of 18 to 20 hyperthyroidism patients plus 17 patients who later progressed from hyperthyroidism to ophthalmopathy. In total, 135 blood samples were TCR-sequenced: fewer than 50 ophthalmopathy, some 75 hyperthyroidism and about 17 hyperthyroidism-to-ophthalmopathy patients. T-cell repertoires of thyroid tissue and blood were compared in several hyperthyroidism patients. Overall study results and their limits: Sample size was not statistically predetermined, and group allocation was not concealed from the investigators. In validation, the model predicted ophthalmopathy progression with about 70% sensitivity and less than 80% specificity; some 13 predicted patients were CT-confirmed with GO in a median of around 6.5 months. In cross-validation, the 13-signature model distinguished ophthalmopathy from stable hyperthyroidism with about 89% sensitivity and about 81% specificity, while in the test set the corresponding values were about 79% and 69%. Most expanded thyroid clonotypes with frequency above 0.001 were also detected in blood, suggesting blood repertoires may reflect the thyroid immune response.

This clonotype was observed many times. It has no known antigen specificity. Per-nucleotide qualities are absent, and no much larger clonotype sits a single base away. The CDR3 runs 14 amino acids, cysteine and phenylalanine included. Solely the CDR3 DNA is kept, with 42 bases framed from the first base. From a lookup of the germline V gene, CDR1 and CDR2 are MNHNS and SASEGT. V sheds 7 bases and J sheds 5 bases, leaving 15 bases between their ends. Hyperthyroidism was defined as stable when no progression to ophthalmopathy occurred within 18 months of follow-up. Hyperthyroidism patients were newly diagnosed, with disease duration under 2 months, and aged 18 to 65 years. Anyone with other autoimmune diseases, uncontrolled infections, pregnancy or lactation was excluded from the study. Clinical symptoms, serum thyroxine, TRAb, thyroid ultrasound and orbital computed tomography formed the basis of the diagnosis. Using Ficoll-Paque density gradient centrifugation, PBMCs were isolated from 10 ml of fresh peripheral blood. Trizol reagent was used to extract the total RNA, and its quality was then checked on an Agilent 2100 Bioanalyzer.

TCR beta CDR3 regions were amplified from RNA transcripts for repertoire sequencing. The first round of RT-PCR was done with HTBI primers and the Qiagen OneStep RT-PCR kit, and was followed by a second round of multiplex PCR, then size selection and purification. The libraries underwent paired-end sequencing with 100 bp reads on an Illumina HiSeq2000. The original methods were these. Reads were processed with SOAPnuke, discarding reads with adapters, uncalled bases, mean Phred below 15, or no exact constant-primer or identifier match. COPE v1.2.5 was used to merge the high-quality paired reads. Unique nucleotide sequences were defined as clonotypes and aligned to IMGT TRB V, D and J references using MiTCR v1.1. The analysis was limited to V-J combinations with a frequency above 0.0001, which together covered 99.2% of repertoires. For each V-J combination, a TCR clonal expansion and chaos score was defined as F50 clonal expansion divided by the chaos observed in the TCRdist matrix. Welch's t-statistics and random forest were used to reduce the features to approximately 13 V-J combinations, which were then used as input to a naive Bayes classifier. The Morisita-Horn index was used to measure how similar the thyroid and blood repertoires were. The public reads were run again by TCRdb, first through fastp at Q25 and then through MiXCR, and only productive beta chains were kept. Rows are unified per CDR3 protein, each entry keeping the most common DNA and genes. The V and J calls come from TCRdb's annotation, not from the publication. For this sample the table gives 350,000 to 450,000 distinct CDR3 sequences, of which under 25% were detected only once. The top ten clones comprise around 3.2% of the sample.

The rearrangement joined TRBV6-1 to TRBJ2-1; the D gene cannot be resolved reliably. The sequencing sample was made of peripheral blood. The receptor was isolated from a young woman with stable Graves' hyperthyroidism. Donor details come from another sample of the same person, matched by shared clones. This receptor carries the CDR3 CASTSPDTHNEQFF. The DNA sequence follows: TGTGCCAGCACCTCCCCAGACACGCACAATGAGCAGTTCTTC.